The clone carrying this TCR beta chain has just a few counts. Averaging about 116 mL, one heparinised blood draw came from each individual donor. CD45RO/CCR7/CD25/CD127/CD95/CD27 staining was used to isolate CD4+ naive, central memory, regulatory and stem cell-like memory cells by sorting. This record belongs to a study of beta chain features in type 1 diabetes. All of the isolated RNA was reverse transcribed, so expressed TCRB transcripts were sequenced. Sequenced by immunoSEQ multiplex PCR; TCRdb stores in-frame clones only, minus some. This table has about 220,000 clones, approximately 10% appearing once. CDR1 is MDHEN and CDR2 is SYDVKM in the germline V gene. V was cut by 2 bases and J by 4 bases, with 11 bases left in between. The CDR3 covers 14 residues.

The chain is built from TRBV28 and TRBJ1-1; unclear D gene. The sequenced sample was central memory CD4+ T cells from blood. The clonotype originates from a man between 18 and 29 years old in good health. The CDR3 DNA reads as TGTGCCAGCAGTTTAGGCCACCTGATCACTGAAGCTTTCTTT. Translated, it gives CASSLGHLITEAFF.